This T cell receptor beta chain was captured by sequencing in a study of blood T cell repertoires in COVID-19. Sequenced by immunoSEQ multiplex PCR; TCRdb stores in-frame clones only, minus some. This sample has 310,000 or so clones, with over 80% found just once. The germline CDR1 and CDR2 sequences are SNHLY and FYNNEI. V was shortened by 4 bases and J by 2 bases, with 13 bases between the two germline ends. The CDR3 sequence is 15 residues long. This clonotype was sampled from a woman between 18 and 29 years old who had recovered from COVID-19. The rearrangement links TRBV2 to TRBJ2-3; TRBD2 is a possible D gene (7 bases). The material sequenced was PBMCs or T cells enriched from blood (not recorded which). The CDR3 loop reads CASSGGGGLTDTQYF. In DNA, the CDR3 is TGTGCCAGCAGTGGAGGGGGGGGACTCACAGATACGCAGTATTTT.